This T cell receptor (beta chain) was obtained from a study of T cells expressing NK-cell markers. At the level of the study: Obtained from sorted CD3+CD56+NKG2C+, CD3+CD56+NKG2C- and CD3+CD56-NKG2C+ T cells were the TCR beta repertoires. One of eight sequenced donors was HCMV-seronegative; the other seven were seropositive.

With regard to this clonotype: Antigen specificity is unknown.

Whole-study findings and limits: It remained uncertain whether the expanded NKG2C+ T cell clones were specific for HCMV antigens. The contribution of dominant NKG2C+ clonotypes to CD8+ T cells in roughly 6 donors was roughly 1.0-7.0%.

The CDR3 sequence is 14 residues long. The germline V gene has CDR1 ENHRY and CDR2 SYGVKD. TCRdb re-analyzed the 5' RACE reads; it lists each CDR3 protein once, without DNA. The sample data list about 180,000 distinct CDR3 sequences. This TCR was recovered from a woman aged 18 to 75 in good health. The rearrangement joins TRBV10-3 to TRBJ2-7; TCRdb returns TRBD2, unconfirmable since there is no DNA. Sequencing was performed on blood T cells: a sorted CD56 or NKG2C T cell subset, CD4+ or CD8+ T cells, or bulk PBMC T cells (not recorded which). The CDR3 reads CAISSGGRTYEQYF.